This T cell receptor (beta chain) derives from a study of siplizumab effects on memory and regulatory T cells. V gave up 0 bases and J gave up 6 bases, with 8 bases separating them. The CDR3 contains 13 residues. Looked up from germline, CDR1 is WSHSY and CDR2 is SAAADI. TCRdb's table, derived via immunoSEQ multiplex PCR, lists solely in-frame clones and lacks some. The table shows 100,000 or so clones, with roughly 94% occurring only once. The material sequenced was Tregs sorted from blood. This sequence originates from a human donor in good health. J is TRBJ1-1 and V is TRBV10-2; D not resolved. The CDR3 reads CASSESFRPEAFF. The CDR3, as DNA: TGCGCCAGCAGTGAGTCTTTCCGTCCTGAAGCTTTCTTT.